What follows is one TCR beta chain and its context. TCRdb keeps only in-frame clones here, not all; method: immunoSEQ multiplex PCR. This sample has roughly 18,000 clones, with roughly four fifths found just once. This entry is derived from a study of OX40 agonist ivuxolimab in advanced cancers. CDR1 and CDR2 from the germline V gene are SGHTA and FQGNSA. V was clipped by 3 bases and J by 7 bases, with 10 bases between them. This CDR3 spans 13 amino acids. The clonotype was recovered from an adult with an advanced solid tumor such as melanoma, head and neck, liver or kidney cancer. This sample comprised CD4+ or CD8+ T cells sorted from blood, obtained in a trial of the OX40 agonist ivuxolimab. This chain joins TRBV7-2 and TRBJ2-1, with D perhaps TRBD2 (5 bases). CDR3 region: CASSFTGVNEQFF. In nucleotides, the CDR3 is TGTGCCAGCAGCTTTACCGGGGTGAATGAGCAGTTCTTC.